This note documents a single TCR beta chain sequence. Its antigen remains unidentified. Assays examined around 100,000 TCR templates per sample. The table came from immunoSEQ multiplex PCR; TCRdb's copy has only in-frame clones and leaves some out. The repertoire holds under 95,000 clones, with approximately 95% as singletons. These data belong to a study of siplizumab effects on memory and regulatory T cells. Findings and limits, study-wide: Siplizumab conditions gave an average of around 70% Treg-derived mappable alloreactive CD4+ clones, versus about 30% for controls. Many proliferating CD4+ or CD8+ clones remained unclassified. Roughly 75-96% of them could not be assigned either a naive or a memory phenotype.

V lost 7 bases and J 4 bases, leaving 14 bases between the germline ends. The germline CDR1 and CDR2 sequences are MNHEY and SMNVEV (reference sequence). The CDR3 totals 14 residues. Sample: non-Treg CD4+ T cells sorted from blood. The TCR sequence derives from a human donor in good health. This chain connects TRBV27 to TRBJ1-3, with unresolved D. In nucleotides, the CDR3 is TGTGCCAGCAAGGGTCTAGGACCCGGAAACACCATATATTTT. It translates to CASKGLGPGNTIYF.